One sample yielded the 7 T cell receptor beta chains listed below, sequenced in a study of beta chain features in type 1 diabetes (dated by TCRdb to between 2018 and 2020). The method behind the library was the immunoSEQ multiplex PCR assay. The entire isolated RNA was reverse transcribed using the High Capacity cDNA Reverse Transcription Kit, and thus expressed TCRB transcripts were sequenced. Drawn from immuneACCESS, this table holds only the in-frame rearrangements with V and J called that TCRdb kept. Clones are partly lost; checked studies trace under half to an unresolved V gene and leave the rest unexplained. The sample table holds about 900,000 clones, of which about a sixth were seen once. The top ten clones comprise 0.023% of the sample. Sequencing used naive CD4+ T cells from blood. This specimen's cell subset or site label, per the study, means: true naive CD4+ T cells. The source is a woman under 30 in good health.

This clone has a handful of counts. The chain recombines TRBV28 with TRBJ2-7; no clear D gene. The length of the CDR3 is 15 residues. V was shortened by 4 bases and J by 0 bases, with 13 bases between the two germline ends. The germline V gene encodes CDR1 MDHEN and CDR2 SYDVKM. The CDR3: CASSWSWLSSYEQYF. As DNA, the CDR3 is TGTGCCAGCAGTTGGTCGTGGCTGAGCTCCTACGAGCAGTACTTC.

DNA for the CDR3: TGTGCCAGCCGAGGAGGGGTGAACACTGAAGCTTTCTTT. Translation gives CASRGGVNTEAFF. The V call is TRBV18, the J call TRBJ1-1; tentative D call: TRBD1 (5 bases). The germline V gene has CDR1 KGHSH and CDR2 LQKENI. Trimming pared 8 bases from V and 0 bases from J, leaving 10 bases between. The CDR3 covers 13 residues.

The gene calls are TRBV19 and TRBJ2-3, with a possible D match to TRBD1 (6 bases). V lost 7 bases, J lost 8 bases, and 19 bases lay in between. The V gene's germline CDR1 is LNHDA and CDR2 SQIVND (reference sequence). The CDR3 spans 14 residues. CDR3 nucleotide sequence: TGTGCCAGTAATCCGGGACAAGCTTCGGGTACGCAGTATTTT. Translating it yields CASNPGQASGTQYF. Drawing the rest from reference TRBV19 and TRBJ2-3, the complete variable domain is DGGITQSPKYLFRKEGQNVTLSCEQNLNHDAMYWYRQDPGQGLRLIYYSQIVNDFQKGDIAEGYSVSREKKESFPLTVTSAQKNPTAFYLCASNPGQASGTQYFGPGTRLTVL.

The J gene is TRBJ2-2, the V gene TRBV9; 10 bases line up with TRBD2. V lost 3 bases to trimming and J lost 6 bases; unmatched junction nucleotides: 5. The CDR3 extends over 15 amino acids. The V gene's germline CDR1 is SGDLS and CDR2 YYNGEE. CDR3 in DNA: TGTGCCAGCAGCGGATTAGCGGGAGGTGCCGGGGAGCTGTTTTTT. Translating it yields CASSGLAGGAGELFF.

This clone turned up a few times. CDR3 amino acids: CASSYVVGTEAFF. The CDR3 nucleotides read TGTGCCAGCAGTTACGTCGTCGGAACTGAAGCTTTCTTT. The chain uses TRBV6-5 and TRBJ1-1; D not certain. The germline V and J ends were trimmed by 2 bases and 5 bases, with 9 bases remaining between them. The CDR3 consists of 13 residues. The germline gives CDR1 MNHEY, CDR2 SVGAGI.

As regards this clone: This CDR3 is also generated by other DNA sequences in the sample. This chain links TRBV7-9 with TRBJ2-1, with D tentatively TRBD2 (5 bases). The CDR3 is 12 residues long. Germline V gives CDR1 SEHNR, CDR2 FQNEAQ (reference sequence). V was trimmed by 4 bases and J by 7 bases, leaving 8 bases between them. CDR3 sequence (DNA): TGTGCCAGCAGCTCTAGCAGGAATGAGCAGTTCTTC. It specifies CASSSSRNEQFF. Together with reference TRBV7-9 and TRBJ2-1, the CDR3 gives the full variable domain: DTGVSQNPRHKITKRGQNVTFRCDPISEHNRLYWYRQTLGQGPEFLTYFQNEAQLEKSRLLSDRFSAERPKGSFSTLEIQRTEQGDSAMYLCASSSSRNEQFFGPGTRLTVL.

In this sample, this clone turned up a few times. This chain connects TRBV7-2 to TRBJ2-7; D tentatively reads TRBD1 or TRBD2 (5 bases each). The CDR3 length is 15 residues. Trimming cost V 2 bases and J 1 base, with 12 bases left between them. In germline, CDR1 is SGHTA, CDR2 FQGNSA. CDR3 in DNA: TGTGCCAGCAGCTTAAATCGGGACGGATCCTACGAGCAGTACTTC. Protein sequence: CASSLNRDGSYEQYF. Combining the CDR3 with reference TRBV7-2 and TRBJ2-7 gives the whole variable domain GAGVSQSPSNKVTEKGKDVELRCDPISGHTALYWYRQSLGQGLEFLIYFQGNSAPDKSGLPSDRFSAERTGGSVSTLTIQRTQQEDSAVYLCASSLNRDGSYEQYFGPGTRLTVT.